This T cell receptor (beta chain) was found in a study of CD8+ T cells in alopecia areata. In the study overall: Those patients who were treated received oral tofacitinib, which was given at 5 to 10 mg twice daily for moderate-to-severe alopecia areata.

CDR1 is MNHNS and CDR2 is SASEGT in the germline V gene. This CDR3 contains 15 residues. The V gene lost 3 bases and the J gene lost 1 base, with 10 bases spanning the gap. Isolation of CD4+ and CD8+ T cells from PBMCs was achieved by sorting. This clone appeared a few times. Following extraction, RNA underwent reverse transcription to cDNA, which served as the sequencing template. Sequencing used immunoSEQ multiplex PCR; TCRdb keeps in-frame clones, though not all of them. The table has roughly 200,000 clones, roughly 65% seen once. This specimen was CD4+ T cells sorted from blood, taken at week 0. The chain uses TRBV6-1 and TRBJ1-5, with D possibly being TRBD1 (6 bases). This receptor was identified in a human donor with alopecia areata. DNA of the CDR3: TGTGCCAGCAGTGATAGGGGGTCGAGCAATCAGCCCCAGCATTTT. It specifies CASSDRGSSNQPQHF.